This TCR beta chain is from a study of beta chain features in type 1 diabetes. Study at large: Cells sorted and examined across all samples totaled nearly 110,000,000. Regarding the study as a whole: Within each of all four CD4+ subsets, Type 1 diabetes patients had TCRB CDR3s that were moderately but significantly shorter.

CDR1 is SGDLS, CDR2 YYNGEE, per germline. The V and J ends lost 0 bases and 2 bases respectively, with 14 bases between them. The CDR3 runs to 16 residues. Every isolated RNA sample was fully reverse transcribed, so sequencing captured expressed TCRB transcripts. TCRdb's copy holds only in-frame clones and misses some; the assay was immunoSEQ multiplex PCR. This sample carries around 53,000 clones, under 75% of them seen once, and the ten largest clones take approximately 0.3%. Note on this clone: The target antigen is unknown.

V and J are TRBV9 and TRBJ1-1, with D perhaps TRBD1 (6 bases). The receptor comes from a woman between 25 and 40 years old with type 1 diabetes. Sequenced sample: stem cell memory CD4+ T cells from blood. CDR3 DNA: TGTGCCAGCAGCGTAGGAATCACAGGGAAAAACACTGAAGCTTTCTTT. Protein: CASSVGITGKNTEAFF.